These 13 T cell receptor beta chains originate from one sample sequenced in a study of blood T cells in healthy people across ages. Combining a sample-barcoded 5' primer with a J-beta primer mix, a second PCR ran for roughly 6 to 11 cycles. TCRdb re-called the 5' RACE reads with MiXCR, one entry per CDR3 protein. The data contain approximately 730,000 distinct CDR3 sequences, less than 70% of them seen just once; the ten biggest clones take up about 42%. Sequencing input: blood. These TCRs come from an elderly man in good health.

Worth noting for this clonotype: The junction departs from germline at one end; a sequencing error may be responsible. The CDR3 loop is CASSFRGSTETQYF. The DNA for the CDR3 is TGTGCCAGCAGCTTCAGGGGATCCACAGAGACGCAGTATTTT. V and J are TRBV11-3 and TRBJ2-3; a weak D match, TRBD1 (6 bases). Germline CDR1 and CDR2: SGHNT and YENEEA. The CDR3 extends over 14 amino acids. Filled out from reference TRBV11-3 and TRBJ2-3, the complete variable domain reads EAGVVQSPRYKIIEKKQPVAFWCNPISGHNTLYWYLQNLGQGPELLIRYENEEAVDDSQLPKDRFSAERLKGVDSTLKIQPAELGDSAVYLCASSFRGSTETQYFGPGTRLTVL.

The CDR3 region is CASSPAGRNGGYEQYF. CDR3 DNA sequence: TGTGCCAGCTCCCCCGCGGGACGGAACGGGGGGTACGAGCAGTACTTC. The chain combines TRBV6-6 with TRBJ2-7; 7 bases map to TRBD2. V was pared by 8 bases and J by 4 bases, with 17 bases of the junction left unmatched. The CDR3 runs 16 residues. CDR1 and CDR2 from the germline V gene are MNHNY and SVGAGI (reference sequence).

This chain joins TRBV18 and TRBJ2-7, with D possibly matching TRBD1 (6 bases). Germline V gives CDR1 KGHSH, CDR2 LQKENI. This CDR3 region has 15 residues. Trimming took off 6 bases at V and 2 bases at J, with 17 bases between the two ends. CDR3 bases: TGTGCCAGCTCTCGCCGGGACAATGGAGCCTACGAGCAGTACTTC. As protein: CASSRRDNGAYEQYF.

The rearrangement uses TRBV24-1 and TRBJ2-1; 9 positions match TRBD1. Germline trimming cut 3 bases from V and 6 bases from J; bases unmatched to any gene: 8. There are 16 residues in the CDR3. Germline lookup yields CDR1 KGHDR and CDR2 SFDVKD. The CDR3 DNA reads as TGTGCCACCAGTGATCCGACGGGACAGGGTGGCAATGAGCAGTTCTTC. Translation: CATSDPTGQGGNEQFF.

CDR3 bases: TGCAGTGCTAGAGATGCGGGGTTGTCTCAGCCCCAGCATTTT. This codes for CSARDAGLSQPQHF. The chain has TRBV20-1 and TRBJ1-5; no reliable D call. CDR3 size: 14 residues. Looked up from germline, CDR1 is DFQATT and CDR2 is SNEGSKA (reference sequence). The ends were cut back, 0 bases at V and 6 bases at J, with 12 bases in the middle.

The chain is built from TRBV20-1 and TRBJ2-1, with D perhaps matching TRBD1 (5 bases). Germline V gives CDR1 DFQATT, CDR2 SNEGSKA (reference sequence). This CDR3 spans 12 amino acids. Trimming took 4 bases from V and 6 from J, leaving 10 bases between them. The CDR3 reads CSATTGTNEQFF. The CDR3 DNA follows: TGCAGTGCTACCACAGGTACCAATGAGCAGTTCTTC.

This sequence joins TRBV2 and TRBJ1-1, with TRBD1 as a possible D gene (5 bases). Trimming took 6 bases from V and 4 from J, leaving 12 bases between them. The CDR3 is 13 residues long. From germline, CDR1 is SNHLY and CDR2 FYNNEI. The CDR3 bases are TGTGCCAGCAGCAACGGACAAGGCACTGAAGCTTTCTTT. Translation: CASSNGQGTEAFF.

The chain recombines TRBV27 with TRBJ1-5, with a tentative D call TRBD1 (5 bases). The CDR3 is 15 residues long. With 6 bases removed from V and 5 bases from J, the gap between germline ends came to 17 bases. Germline values: CDR1 MNHEY, CDR2 SMNVEV (reference sequence). Here the CDR3 reads CASSRKPGLDQPQHF. CDR3 coding DNA: TGTGCCAGCAGCCGTAAACCGGGGCTCGATCAGCCCCAGCATTTT.

V is TRBV29-1 and J is TRBJ2-3, with 9 bases identical to TRBD2. The trim removed 5 bases at V and 6 bases at J, leaving 9 bases unmatched. Germline values: CDR1 SQVTM, CDR2 ANQGSEA. This CDR3 has 14 amino acids. The CDR3 region is CSVMGGRGWDTQYF. DNA of the CDR3: TGCAGCGTTATGGGCGGGAGGGGGTGGGATACGCAGTATTTT.

This clonotype was counted between two and nine times. This chain links TRBV29-1 with TRBJ1-2; the D gene is possibly TRBD1 (5 bases). This CDR3 is built from 12 residues. Trimming stripped 8 bases from V and 3 bases from J, with 13 bases between. The germline CDR1 and CDR2 sequences are SQVTM and ANQGSEA. CDR3 coding DNA: TGCAGCACGAACCGGGACTACTATGGCTACACCTTC. Its protein product is CSTNRDYYGYTF.

The chain uses TRBV2 and TRBJ2-4, with TRBD1 matching over 7 bases. The CDR3 consists of 13 residues. V lost 9 bases to trimming and J lost 7 bases; unmatched junction nucleotides: 9. Germline V lookup: CDR1 SNHLY, CDR2 FYNNEI. The CDR3: CARSDRDSNIQYF. For the CDR3, the DNA is TGTGCCAGATCCGACCGGGACAGTAACATTCAGTACTTC.

The chain recombines TRBV6-5 with TRBJ2-5, with 8 nucleotides matching TRBD2. The DNA end is more similar to TRBJ2-7, so the J call may be wrong. Germline CDR1 and CDR2: MNHEY and SVGAGI. The CDR3 covers 17 residues. The CDR3 loop reads CASSYSPLADPSREQYF. CDR3 in DNA: TGTGCCAGCAGTTACTCGCCACTAGCGGACCCATCGCGCGAGCAGTACTTC.

The V call is TRBV29-1, the J call TRBJ2-7, with 14 positions matching TRBD2. The germline V gene has CDR1 SQVTM and CDR2 ANQGSEA. The CDR3 totals 14 residues. The trim removed 4 bases at V and 6 bases at J, leaving 5 bases unmatched. CDR3 in DNA: TGCAGCGTTGGGGGACTAGCGGGAGTAGGCGAGCAGTACTTC. Its protein is CSVGGLAGVGEQYF.